Presented here are 22 T cell receptor beta chains from one specimen sequenced in a study of blood T cell repertoires in COVID-19. This table comes from immunoSEQ multiplex PCR, and its TCRdb copy is limited to in-frame clones, with some not included. The repertoire holds 190,000 or so clones, with about 81% as singletons. The sequencing sample was made of peripheral blood. The receptors were gathered from a woman of 80 years or more with COVID-19, enrolled during active disease.

The gene calls are TRBV4-1 and TRBJ2-1, with D possibly being TRBD2 (5 bases). V was shortened by 1 base and J by 2 bases, with 21 bases between the two germline ends. Germline V lookup: CDR1 MGHRA, CDR2 YSYEKL. This CDR3 region has 19 residues. The CDR3 DNA follows: TGCGCCAGCAGCCAAGGCCCCTTCGGGGTCGGAGGTCCCTACAATGAGCAGTTCTTC. This codes for CASSQGPFGVGGPYNEQFF.

Written as DNA, the CDR3 is TGTGCCAGCAGCACACGTTGGGGTAGCGGGAGGTACGAGACAGATACGCAGTATTTT. It translates to CASSTRWGSGRYETDTQYF. The chain combines TRBV28 with TRBJ2-3; 10 bases agree with TRBD2. The CDR3 sequence is 19 residues long. Germline values: CDR1 MDHEN, CDR2 SYDVKM. The junction had 18 bases not matched to a gene; V was cut back by 6 bases and J by 3 bases. The full variable domain, with the rest looked up from reference TRBV28 and TRBJ2-3, is DVKVTQSSRYLVKRTGEKVFLECVQDMDHENMFWYRQDPGLGLRLIYFSYDVKMKEKGDIPEGYSVSREKKERFSLILESASTNQTSMYLCASSTRWGSGRYETDTQYFGPGTRLTVL.

The chain uses TRBV6-5 and TRBJ2-7; 9 nucleotides agree with TRBD1. Trimming took 7 bases from V and 4 from J; bases not matched to a gene: 8. The CDR3 has 14 residues. Germline CDR1 reads MNHEY; CDR2 reads SVGAGI. For the CDR3, the DNA is TGTGCCAGCATCCTCCGAGGACAGGGGTACGAGCAGTACTTC. Translated: CASILRGQGYEQYF.

The gene calls are TRBV30 and TRBJ1-2; a weak D match, TRBD1 (6 bases). The length of the CDR3 is 13 residues. V was clipped by 2 bases and J by 4 bases, with 11 bases between them. Per germline, CDR1 GTSNPN and CDR2 SVGIG (reference sequence). As DNA, the CDR3 is TGTGCCTGGAGTTCTGGGGGCACCTATGGCTACACCTTC. Translating gives CAWSSGGTYGYTF. Based on the CDR3 plus reference TRBV30 and TRBJ1-2, the full variable domain is SQTIHQWPATLVQPVGSPLSLECTVEGTSNPNLYWYRQAAGRGLQLLFYSVGIGQISSEVPQNLSASRPQDRQFILSSKKLLLSDSGFYLCAWSSGGTYGYTFGSGTRLTVV.

The chain is built from TRBV20-1 and TRBJ2-7, with 8 bases that match TRBD1. The CDR3 is 14 residues long. Germline V lookup: CDR1 DFQATT, CDR2 SNEGSKA (reference sequence). V was clipped by 3 bases and J by 1 base; unmatched bases: 5. CDR3 bases: TGCAGTGCTAGTGGTCGGACAGGGTCCTACGAGCAGTACTTC. Protein sequence: CSASGRTGSYEQYF.

The chain has TRBV18 and TRBJ1-5, with D possibly being TRBD1 (6 bases). The CDR3 totals 13 residues. The ends were cut back, 3 bases at V and 7 bases at J, with 10 bases in the middle. The V gene's germline CDR1 is KGHSH and CDR2 LQKENI. The CDR3 spells CASSPSGEQPQHF. In nucleotides, the CDR3 is TGTGCCAGCTCACCTTCAGGGGAACAGCCCCAGCATTTT.

The chain links TRBV3-1 (or the pseudogene TRBV3-2) to TRBJ1-4; D is possibly TRBD1 (6 bases). Germline V gene data show CDR1 as LGHDT and CDR2 as YNNKEL (reference sequence). V lost 4 bases to trimming and J lost 0 bases, with 21 bases between them. The CDR3 loop spans 19 amino acids. The CDR3 region has the DNA TGTGCCAGCAGCCCTAAACCCGGACAGTTATTTGCAACTAATGAAAAACTGTTTTTT. Protein sequence: CASSPKPGQLFATNEKLFF.

The rearrangement links TRBV10-3 to TRBJ2-3; D may be TRBD1 (5 bases). The CDR3 is 14 residues long. Germline loops: CDR1 ENHRY, CDR2 SYGVKD. With 3 bases removed from V and 4 bases from J, the gap between germline ends came to 11 bases. CDR3 amino acids: CAISDRVGADTQYF. The CDR3 DNA follows: TGTGCCATCAGTGACAGGGTGGGTGCAGATACGCAGTATTTT.

The gene calls are TRBV12-1 and TRBJ2-1; the DNA was not used to check the table's D call, TRBD1. TRBV12-1 is flagged as a pseudogene. The CDR3 loop spans 19 amino acids. The CDR3 sequence is CASSFFRDRVRGAYNEQFF. CDR3 coding DNA: TGTGCCAGCAGCTTTTTCCGGGACAGGGTTAGAGGGGCCTACAATGAGCAGTTCTTC.

The chain uses TRBV27 and TRBJ2-2, with a weak D call TRBD1 (6 bases). V shed 5 bases and J shed 3 bases, with 13 bases lying between them. CDR3 size: 15 residues. Looked up from germline, CDR1 is MNHEY and CDR2 is SMNVEV (reference sequence). CDR3 protein: CASSPTTGHTGELFF. CDR3 nucleotide sequence: TGTGCCAGCAGTCCAACAACAGGGCACACCGGGGAGCTGTTTTTT.

This rearrangement joins TRBV19 to TRBJ2-5, with 7 bases fitting TRBD1. The CDR3 has 15 amino acids. Losses at the gene ends were 5 bases for V and 1 base for J; bases not matched to a gene: 7. Germline-derived CDR1 and CDR2 are LNHDA and SQIVND (reference sequence). The chain's CDR3 is CASSLSAGGQETQYF. The CDR3 bases are TGTGCCAGTAGTCTTTCGGCAGGGGGCCAAGAGACCCAGTACTTC. The full variable domain, completed using reference TRBV19 and TRBJ2-5, is DGGITQSPKYLFRKEGQNVTLSCEQNLNHDAMYWYRQDPGQGLRLIYYSQIVNDFQKGDIAEGYSVSREKKESFPLTVTSAQKNPTAFYLCASSLSAGGQETQYFGPGTRLLVL.

This chain connects TRBV7-9 to TRBJ1-1; a weak D match, TRBD1 (6 bases). The length of the CDR3 is 15 residues. Germline CDR1 reads SEHNR; CDR2 reads FQNEAQ (reference sequence). V shed 5 bases and J shed 2 bases, with 15 bases lying between them. CDR3 sequence reads: CASSPKDRLNTEAFF. CDR3 in DNA: TGTGCCAGCAGCCCGAAGGACAGACTAAACACTGAAGCTTTCTTT.

The chain has TRBV19 and TRBJ1-2; tentative D call: TRBD1 (6 bases). CDR1 is LNHDA and CDR2 is SQIVND in the germline V gene (reference sequence). With 4 bases removed from V and 4 bases from J, the gap between germline ends came to 13 bases. The CDR3 consists of 14 residues. CDR3 sequence: CASSTQRTVYGYTF. The CDR3 DNA is TGTGCCAGTAGTACCCAACGGACAGTCTATGGCTACACCTTC.

This clone was seen only once. Relative to the germline gene, one junction end is altered; a read error may explain this. This rearrangement joins TRBV6-1 to TRBJ2-7; 7 nucleotides line up with TRBD2. Germline CDR1 is MNHNS and CDR2 is SASEGT. The CDR3 has 14 amino acids. The CDR3 bases are TGTGCCAGCAGTCAAGCTAGCGGCTTCTACGAGCAGTACTTC. This gives the protein CASSQASGFYEQYF.

This clone was recorded once. The rearrangement links TRBV6-5 to TRBJ1-6; TRBD1 aligns across 9 bases. The V gene's germline CDR1 is MNHEY and CDR2 SVGAGI. CDR3 length: 16 residues. The trim removed 4 bases at V and 6 bases at J, leaving 7 bases unmatched. The CDR3 nucleotides are TGTGCCAGCAGTTCTAACAGGGGGCATCTTAATTCACCCCTCCACTTT. This encodes CASSSNRGHLNSPLHF.

The chain has TRBV7-2 and TRBJ1-3; 9 bases line up with TRBD1. CDR3 size: 15 residues. The junction had 6 bases not matched to a gene; V was cut back by 7 bases and J by 2 bases. The germline gives CDR1 SGHTA, CDR2 FQGNSA. DNA for the CDR3: TGTGCCAGCACACTACAGGGGGCGCCTGGAAACACCATATATTTT. Translating it yields CASTLQGAPGNTIYF.

The CDR3 DNA follows: TGTGCCAGCAGCCAAGGAACTACTGAAGCTTTCTTT. Amino acids: CASSQGTTEAFF. J is TRBJ1-1 and V is TRBV3-1 (or the pseudogene TRBV3-2); D is uncertain. V was clipped by 1 base and J by 5 bases, with 5 bases between them. The CDR3 spans 12 residues. In germline, CDR1 is LGHDT, CDR2 YNNKEL (reference sequence).

In this sample, this clone turned up a few times. The rearrangement links TRBV5-4 to TRBJ2-7, with 9 bases that match TRBD1. CDR1 and CDR2 from the germline V gene are SGHNT and YYREEE (reference sequence). The CDR3 totals 16 residues. V lost 0 bases to trimming and J lost 4 bases; unmatched junction nucleotides: 8. The DNA of the CDR3 is TGTGCCAGCAGCTTGGGGGGACAGGGAGTTGGGTACGAGCAGTACTTC. It yields the protein CASSLGGQGVGYEQYF.

The chain carries TRBV11-3 and TRBJ2-7; a possible D gene is TRBD1 (6 bases). This CDR3 spans 16 amino acids. V lost 4 bases to trimming and J lost 8 bases, with 24 bases between them. The germline gives CDR1 SGHNT, CDR2 YENEEA. CDR3 sequence reads: CASSYLLGAHPTKQYF. The CDR3 bases are TGTGCCAGCAGCTACCTGTTGGGGGCCCATCCTACGAAGCAGTACTTC.

This sequence joins TRBV19 and TRBJ2-1, with 8 nucleotides matching TRBD1. Germline lookup yields CDR1 LNHDA and CDR2 SQIVND (reference sequence). This CDR3 has 17 residues. Trimming cost V 2 bases and J 6 bases; bases outside gene matches: 12. The CDR3 is CASSITTGTGVLNEQFF. CDR3 DNA: TGTGCCAGTAGTATAACCACCGGGACAGGAGTCCTCAATGAGCAGTTCTTC.

The genes are TRBV4-1 and TRBJ1-4, with no clear D. Trimming removed 5 bases from V and 0 bases from J, with 10 bases in between. Germline CDR1 and CDR2: MGHRA and YSYEKL. The length of the CDR3 is 15 residues. This CDR3 is CASSATVATNEKLFF. CDR3 DNA: TGCGCCAGCAGCGCTACGGTAGCAACTAATGAAAAACTGTTTTTT.

This clone has only one observation. The CDR3 sequence is CASSRQTSGGPYEQYF. Here the CDR3 DNA reads TGCGCCAGCAGCCGCCAGACTAGCGGGGGTCCTTACGAGCAGTACTTC. The chain carries TRBV5-1 and TRBJ2-7; 12 bases line up with TRBD2. The CDR3 covers 16 residues. Germline V gene sequence: CDR1 SGHRS, CDR2 YFSETQ. The junction had 9 bases not matched to a gene; V was cut back by 4 bases and J by 4 bases.